These 10 T cell receptor beta chains originate from one sample sequenced in a study of blood T cell repertoires in COVID-19. The table came from immunoSEQ multiplex PCR; TCRdb's copy has only in-frame clones and leaves some out. The data contain about 190,000 clones, 85% to 90% of them singletons. Sequencing input: peripheral blood. These receptors originate from a woman in her 70s with COVID-19, enrolled during active disease.

This rearrangement joins TRBV18 to TRBJ2-7; 8 bases fit TRBD1. With 6 bases clipped from V and 3 bases from J, the junction kept 7 bases outside the gene matches. This CDR3 is 14 amino acids long. CDR1 and CDR2 from the germline V gene are KGHSH and LQKENI. CDR3 in amino acids: CASSPGTGHYEQYF. The CDR3, as DNA: TGTGCCAGCTCCCCCGGGACAGGTCACTACGAGCAGTACTTC.

J is TRBJ2-1 and V is TRBV5-4; D is unresolved. This CDR3 spans 12 amino acids. Germline CDR1 is SGHNT and CDR2 is YYREEE (reference sequence). The ends were cut back, 4 bases at V and 8 bases at J, with 10 bases in the middle. The CDR3 nucleotides read TGTGCCAGCAGCCGGTCGATTGATGAGCAGTTCTTC. It translates to CASSRSIDEQFF.

The table lists this clone with a count of one. The chain employs TRBV28 and TRBJ1-4; 10 bases fit TRBD1. Germline V CDR1 and CDR2: MDHEN, SYDVKM. Trimming at V came to 5 bases and at J to 4 bases, leaving 1 base not matched to a gene. The CDR3 length is 14 residues. The CDR3 loop is CASSRTGGNEKLFF. The DNA of the CDR3 is TGTGCCAGCAGTCGGACAGGGGGTAATGAAAAACTGTTTTTT. Combining the CDR3 with reference TRBV28 and TRBJ1-4 gives the whole variable domain DVKVTQSSRYLVKRTGEKVFLECVQDMDHENMFWYRQDPGLGLRLIYFSYDVKMKEKGDIPEGYSVSREKKERFSLILESASTNQTSMYLCASSRTGGNEKLFFGSGTQLSVL.

This chain connects TRBV7-2 to TRBJ2-1; no firm D call. From germline, CDR1 is SGHTA and CDR2 FQGNSA. CDR3 length: 14 residues. Trimming removed 5 bases from V and 9 bases from J, with 17 bases in between. The CDR3 loop reads CASSRYPQVVEQFF. Here the CDR3 DNA reads TGTGCCAGCAGCCGCTACCCTCAAGTGGTTGAGCAGTTCTTC.

This clone was detected only once. The chain is built from TRBV28 and TRBJ1-4; 10 bases are shared with TRBD1. The CDR3 is 14 residues long. The V segment lost 2 bases and the J segment 10 bases; nucleotides outside the gene matches: 4. CDR1 is MDHEN and CDR2 is SYDVKM in the germline V gene. CDR3 sequence: CASSLPGQGTKLFF. Written as DNA, the CDR3 is TGTGCCAGCAGTTTACCGGGACAGGGGACAAAACTGTTTTTT.

The V call is TRBV7-9, the J call TRBJ1-1; 7 bases align to TRBD1. The germline gives CDR1 SEHNR, CDR2 FQNEAQ (reference sequence). The CDR3 is made up of 13 amino acids. Unmatched junction bases numbered 2, after V lost 1 base and J lost 6 bases. The DNA for the CDR3 is TGTGCCAGCAGCTTAGGAACAGGGGCTGAAGCTTTCTTT. Amino acid sequence: CASSLGTGAEAFF.

V usage is TRBV25-1 and J usage is TRBJ2-7, with D uncertain. Deletions cut 4 bases from V and 3 bases from J, with 4 bases between. Germline CDR1 and CDR2: MGHDK and SYGVNS. The CDR3 length is 11 residues. The CDR3 DNA reads TGTGCCAGCAGTGTCAGCTACGAGCAGTACTTC. Translation gives CASSVSYEQYF.

The CDR3: CASSLGGQTWTF. The CDR3, as DNA: TGTGCCAGCAGTTTGGGGGGTCAGACTTGGACCTTC. The genes are TRBV12-3 or TRBV12-4 and TRBJ1-2; TRBD1 is a possible D gene (5 bases). The CDR3 length is 12 residues. V lost 3 bases, J lost 14 bases, and 16 bases lay in between.

The chain combines TRBV18 with TRBJ1-1, with 9 bases matching TRBD1. The CDR3 is 14 residues long. Trimming removed 2 bases from V and 6 bases from J; junction bases left unmatched: 4. The germline V gene has CDR1 KGHSH and CDR2 LQKENI. This CDR3 is CASSPEGQGSEAFF. CDR3 nucleotides: TGTGCCAGCTCACCAGAAGGACAGGGGTCTGAAGCTTTCTTT.

This chain connects TRBV5-1 to TRBJ2-7, with 14 bases fitting TRBD2. Germline V gene data show CDR1 as SGHRS and CDR2 as YFSETQ. The V gene end was trimmed by 4 bases and the J gene end by 4 bases; junction bases not matched to a gene: 10. The CDR3 sequence is 17 residues long. The CDR3 region has the DNA TGCGCCAGCAGCAGAACCGGGACTAGCGGGAGTGCATACGAGCAGTACTTC. Amino acid sequence: CASSRTGTSGSAYEQYF.